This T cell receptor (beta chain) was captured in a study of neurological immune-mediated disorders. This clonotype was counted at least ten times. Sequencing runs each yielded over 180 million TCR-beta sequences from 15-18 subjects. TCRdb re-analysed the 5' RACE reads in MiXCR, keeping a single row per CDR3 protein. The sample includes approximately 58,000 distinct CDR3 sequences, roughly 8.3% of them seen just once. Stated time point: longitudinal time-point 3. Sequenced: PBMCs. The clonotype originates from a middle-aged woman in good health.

This chain's CDR3 is CASRPGPRPDTQYF. Written as DNA, the CDR3 is TGCGCCAGCAGACCGGGCCCCCGCCCAGATACGCAGTATTTT. The V and J genes are TRBV5-1 and TRBJ2-3; the D is unclear. CDR1 and CDR2 (germline): SGHRS, YFSETQ. The CDR3 consists of 14 residues. V gave up 5 bases and J gave up 4 bases, with 14 bases separating them.